Listed here are 18 T cell receptor beta chains from one sample, sequenced in a study of blood T cell repertoires in COVID-19. Data came from immunoSEQ multiplex PCR; TCRdb stores just in-frame clones and leaves some out. Altogether about 120,000 clones are present, approximately 80% being singletons, with the ten largest covering 6.2%. Material: peripheral blood. The receptors were sampled from a man between 65 and 85 years old with acute or convalescent COVID-19.

The rearrangement uses TRBV29-1 and TRBJ1-1, with 7 bases matching TRBD1. The germline V gene encodes CDR1 SQVTM and CDR2 ANQGSEA. The CDR3 consists of 14 residues. V was clipped by 7 bases and J by 6 bases; unmatched bases: 14. The CDR3 DNA sequence: TGCAGCGCCCTAACCTTGAGGGGGCGGTCTGAAGCTTTCTTT. Translated: CSALTLRGRSEAFF.

This chain links TRBV6-5 with TRBJ2-5; possible D gene TRBD1, 6 bases. The CDR3 has 13 residues. Germline CDR1 is MNHEY and CDR2 is SVGAGI. The V end lost 4 bases, the J end lost 3 bases, and 9 bases lay between the germline ends. Here the CDR3 reads CASSWTAKETQYF. CDR3 sequence (DNA): TGTGCCAGCAGTTGGACAGCAAAAGAGACCCAGTACTTC.

The chain recombines TRBV5-1 with TRBJ2-7; 9 nucleotides align to TRBD1. V trimming: 3 bases; J trimming: 4 bases; junction bases outside the gene matches: 2. The CDR3 is 13 amino acids. CDR1 and CDR2 from the germline V gene are SGHRS and YFSETQ. In DNA form, the CDR3 reads TGCGCCAGCAGCTGGACAGGGGTTTACGAGCAGTACTTC. This codes for CASSWTGVYEQYF. The variable domain in full, with the rest retrieved from reference TRBV5-1 and TRBJ2-7, is KAGVTQTPRYLIKTRGQQVTLSCSPISGHRSVSWYQQTPGQGLQFLFEYFSETQRNKGNFPGRFSGRQFSNSRSEMNVSTLELGDSALYLCASSWTGVYEQYFGPGTRLTVT.

The chain links TRBV15 to TRBJ2-7; TRBD1 is a possible D gene (5 bases). There are 15 residues in the CDR3. Germline-derived CDR1 and CDR2 are LNHNV and YYDKDF (reference sequence). V lost 0 bases, J lost 0 bases, and 9 bases lay in between. The CDR3 here is CATSRDQDTSYEQYF. CDR3 in DNA: TGTGCCACCAGCAGAGATCAGGACACCTCCTACGAGCAGTACTTC.

This rearrangement joins TRBV6-5 to TRBJ2-1, with D maybe TRBD2 (6 bases). The CDR3 has 16 amino acids. Between the trimmed V and J ends, which lost 2 bases and 2 bases, there was a span of 13 bases. Germline loops: CDR1 MNHEY, CDR2 SVGAGI. DNA of the CDR3: TGTGCCAGCAGTTACGATAGCGGTATTACCTACAATGAGCAGTTCTTC. This encodes CASSYDSGITYNEQFF.

The V call is TRBV29-1, the J call TRBJ2-5; no clear D. V gave up 4 bases and J gave up 1 base, with 7 bases separating them. Germline V gene data show CDR1 as SQVTM and CDR2 as ANQGSEA. The CDR3 sequence is 12 residues long. DNA for the CDR3: TGCAGCGTTGGCGCTGCCCAAGAGACCCAGTACTTC. Its translation: CSVGAAQETQYF.

This chain links TRBV5-1 with TRBJ2-1; 8 nucleotides line up with TRBD1. Losses at the gene ends were 4 bases for V and 3 bases for J; bases not matched to a gene: 9. Germline CDR1 and CDR2: SGHRS and YFSETQ. CDR3 length: 16 amino acids. The CDR3 DNA follows: TGCGCCAGCAGCCCCCGAGGGACAGGCCTCTACAATGAGCAGTTCTTC. The encoded protein is CASSPRGTGLYNEQFF.

This clone was seen a handful of times. V usage is TRBV20-1 and J usage is TRBJ1-1, with 8 bases lining up with TRBD1. The CDR3 runs 14 residues. The V gene's germline CDR1 is DFQATT and CDR2 SNEGSKA (reference sequence). V was pared by 3 bases and J by 4 bases, with 7 bases of the junction left unmatched. This CDR3 reads CSASPGGGFTEAFF. CDR3 coding DNA: TGCAGTGCTAGTCCAGGGGGCGGTTTCACTGAAGCTTTCTTT.

This chain uses TRBV7-6 with TRBJ2-3; maybe TRBD2 (5 bases). This CDR3 has 16 amino acids. Germline-derived CDR1 and CDR2 are SGHVS and FNYEAQ. V gave up 1 base and J gave up 1 base, with 12 bases separating them. The CDR3: CASSLGVASGTDTQYF. In DNA, the CDR3 is TGTGCCAGCAGCTTAGGGGTAGCGTCCGGCACAGATACGCAGTATTTT.

J is TRBJ2-2 and V is TRBV28; weak D call: TRBD2 (7 bases). This CDR3 comprises 15 residues. The ends were cut back, 6 bases at V and 5 bases at J, with 16 bases in the middle. Germline assignment: CDR1 MDHEN and CDR2 SYDVKM. The CDR3: CASSPTGGWTGELFF. As DNA, the CDR3 is TGTGCCAGCAGCCCTACGGGGGGCTGGACCGGGGAGCTGTTTTTT.

The V gene is TRBV4-1, the J gene TRBJ2-7; 11 bases line up with TRBD1. This CDR3 spans 16 amino acids. From germline, CDR1 is MGHRA and CDR2 YSYEKL. The V segment lost 0 bases and the J segment 3 bases; nucleotides outside the gene matches: 4. This CDR3 reads CASSQDRGTGGYEQYF. The CDR3 nucleotides are TGCGCCAGCAGCCAAGATCGGGGGACAGGGGGCTACGAGCAGTACTTC.

The genes are TRBV2 and TRBJ1-2, with D uncertain. The V gene lost 2 bases and the J gene lost 2 bases, with 15 bases spanning the gap. Germline values: CDR1 SNHLY, CDR2 FYNNEI. The CDR3 extends over 16 amino acids. CDR3 amino acids: CASSEPRHRGNYGYTF. CDR3 DNA: TGTGCCAGCAGTGAACCCCGACACAGAGGGAACTATGGCTACACCTTC. The variable domain in full, with the rest retrieved from reference TRBV2 and TRBJ1-2, is EPEVTQTPSHQVTQMGQEVILRCVPISNHLYFYWYRQILGQKVEFLVSFYNNEISEKSEIFDDQFSVERPDGSNFTLKIRSTKLEDSAMYFCASSEPRHRGNYGYTFGSGTRLTVV.

The rearrangement uses TRBV7-3 and TRBJ2-1, with D possibly matching TRBD1 (6 bases). The CDR3 sequence is 15 residues long. Germline V gene lookup returns CDR1 SGHTA and CDR2 FQGTGA. V lost 5 bases and J 8 bases, leaving 19 bases between the germline ends. CDR3 sequence reads: CASSESGTQQYEQFF. The CDR3 DNA is TGTGCCAGCAGCGAATCCGGGACACAACAATATGAGCAGTTCTTC.

This chain joins TRBV6-5 and TRBJ2-3, with no clear D. Germline CDR1 reads MNHEY; CDR2 reads SVGAGI. The V and J ends lost 6 bases and 4 bases respectively, with 11 bases between them. CDR3 length: 13 amino acids. The CDR3: CASRSSWPDTQYF. The DNA for the CDR3 is TGTGCCAGCAGGTCTTCATGGCCAGATACGCAGTATTTT.

V gene TRBV5-4 combines with J gene TRBJ2-2, with 7 bases that match TRBD2. CDR1 and CDR2 (germline): SGHNT, YYREEE (reference sequence). J was trimmed by 1 base and V by 0 bases; bases with no gene match: 12. There are 19 residues in the CDR3. CDR3 coding DNA: TGTGCCAGCAGCTTGGCCGGCCGGGGATTAGCGGGGAACACCGGGGAGCTGTTTTTT. This translates into CASSLAGRGLAGNTGELFF.

In the case of this clone: Germline and junction disagree at one end, which may indicate a read error. V gene TRBV7-8 combines with J gene TRBJ2-4; D is perhaps TRBD2 (6 bases). Germline V gene data show CDR1 as SGHVS and CDR2 as FQNEAQ. The length of the CDR3 is 13 residues. The CDR3 loop reads CASSLGLVGSPHF. CDR3 bases: TGTGCCAGCAGCTTAGGACTAGTCGGGAGCCCCCACTTC.

This chain joins TRBV9 and TRBJ1-1; no definite D call. The CDR3 is 13 amino acids. From germline, CDR1 is SGDLS and CDR2 YYNGEE. The V and J ends lost 0 bases and 6 bases respectively, with 9 bases between them. CDR3 amino acids: CASSVAVRSEAFF. The CDR3 DNA follows: TGTGCCAGCAGCGTAGCTGTCAGGTCTGAAGCTTTCTTT.

This chain uses TRBV29-1 with TRBJ2-1; 10 bases line up with TRBD2. The CDR3 loop spans 15 amino acids. The V gene's germline CDR1 is SQVTM and CDR2 ANQGSEA. With 0 bases clipped from V and 6 bases from J, the junction kept 5 bases outside the gene matches. The CDR3 is CSVEEASGGANEQFF. CDR3 in DNA: TGCAGCGTTGAAGAAGCCAGCGGGGGGGCCAATGAGCAGTTCTTC.